This T cell receptor beta chain was sequenced during a study of CD8 T cells in Susac syndrome. RNA in amounts of roughly 0.5 to 1 ug was reverse transcribed with random hexamers. One entry per CDR3 protein, called by TCRdb with MiXCR from the immunoSEQ multiplex PCR reads. Among about 69,000 distinct CDR3 sequences listed, 75% to 95% were seen once. This CDR3 is built from 17 residues. Trimming removed 4 bases from V and 0 bases from J, with 17 bases in between. CDR1 is SGHTS, CDR2 YDEGEE, per germline. The V and J genes are TRBV5-8 and TRBJ2-1, with D possibly TRBD1 on 6 matching bases. This TCR came from a human donor with multiple sclerosis. Sequenced: CD8+ T cells from PBMCs. CDR3 nucleotides: TGTGCCAGCAGCGGAGAACAGGGTTCGAGCTCCTACAATGAGCAGTTCTTC. Translation gives CASSGEQGSSSYNEQFF.